This T cell receptor beta chain was captured by sequencing in a study of blood T cell repertoires in COVID-19. Study at large: Sources were T cells, B-cell-depleted T cells, or PBMCs; the material itself was cDNA or gDNA.

Looked up from germline, CDR1 is SGHTS and CDR2 is YDEGEE. The CDR3 has 15 amino acids. V was trimmed by 0 bases and J by 0 bases, leaving 7 bases between them. Generated by immunoSEQ multiplex PCR, the TCRdb table keeps only in-frame clones and is missing some. This repertoire shows approximately 500,000 clones, roughly nine tenths found once; its top ten account for less than 9.5%. The source of this sequence is a woman in her fifties or sixties with COVID-19, enrolled during active disease. Sequenced sample: peripheral blood. The rearrangement joins TRBV5-8 to TRBJ1-5; D is unclear. Here the CDR3 reads CASSLGRSSNQPQHF. The CDR3 region has the DNA TGTGCCAGCAGCTTGGGCAGAAGTAGCAATCAGCCCCAGCATTTT.